The present T cell receptor (beta chain) was sequenced within a study of blood T cell repertoires in COVID-19. The wider study: Sites across the United States, Italy and Spain contributed samples from acute and convalescent COVID-19. In each case, the material was cDNA or gDNA derived from T cells, B-cell-depleted T cells, or PBMCs.

In the authors' workflow: Amplification with reference gene primers provided the estimates of nucleated cell counts. Sequenced by immunoSEQ multiplex PCR; TCRdb stores in-frame clones only, minus some. V and J calls plus clone size are reproduced from that table; the DNA served to infer D and trimming. Among roughly 250,000 clones listed, approximately 90% were seen once. Trimming at V came to 0 bases and at J to 2 bases, leaving 4 bases not matched to a gene. CDR3 size: 16 residues. The germline V gene encodes CDR1 MNHEY and CDR2 SMNVEV (reference sequence). V is TRBV27 and J is TRBJ1-2, with 9 nucleotides matching TRBD1. This receptor was identified in a woman between 40 and 55 years old with acute or convalescent COVID-19. The sequenced material came from peripheral blood. This CDR3 is CASSLSEGQGNYGYTF. The CDR3 DNA reads as TGTGCCAGCAGTTTATCTGAGGGACAGGGCAACTATGGCTACACCTTC.